This TCR beta chain derives from a study of human T cells and chemical hapten exposure. Background on the study: Slight differences in pooled library volume were the main source of varying TCR yields across samples.

Regarding the study as a whole: Controls had significantly fewer large CDR3 similarity clusters than were formed by expanded TCRs.

Unique molecular identifiers were attached to individual cDNA molecules during library preparation. TCRdb reprocessed the RACE reads via MiXCR and lists one record per CDR3 protein. The sample gives 74,000 or so distinct CDR3 sequences, 12% of which show up once; 3.5% is in the top ten. The time point was: patch test 1, 2 weeks after DPC sensitization. As to treatment: therapeutic diphenylcyclopropenone sensitization with weekly scalp DPC. Trimming removed 1 base at V and 0 bases at J, with 0 bases between. This CDR3 has 13 residues. In germline, CDR1 is SGHAT, CDR2 FQNNGV. The table lists this clonotype with many counts. The antigen remains unidentified.

The source is a woman between 55 and 75 years old with alopecia areata. Some clones in this sample may be carry-over from other donors' samples. The chain joins TRBV11-2 to TRBJ1-4; no firm D call. The material sequenced was whole blood, taken in connection with sensitization to the hapten diphenylcyclopropenone (DPC). The CDR3 DNA is TGTGCCAGCAGCTTAGCAACTAATGAAAAACTGTTTTTT. It codes for CASSLATNEKLFF.